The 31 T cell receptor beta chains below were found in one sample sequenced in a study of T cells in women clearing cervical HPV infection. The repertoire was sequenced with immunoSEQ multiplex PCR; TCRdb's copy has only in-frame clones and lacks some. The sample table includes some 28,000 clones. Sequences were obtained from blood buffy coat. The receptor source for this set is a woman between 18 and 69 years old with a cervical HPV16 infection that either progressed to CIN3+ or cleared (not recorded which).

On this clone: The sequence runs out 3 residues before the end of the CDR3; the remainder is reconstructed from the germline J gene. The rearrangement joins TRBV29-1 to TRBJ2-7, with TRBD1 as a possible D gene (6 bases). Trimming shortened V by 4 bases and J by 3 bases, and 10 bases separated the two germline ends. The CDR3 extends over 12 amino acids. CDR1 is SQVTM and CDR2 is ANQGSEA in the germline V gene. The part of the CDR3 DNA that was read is TGCAGCGTTGTTGTCAGGGGCTACGAG. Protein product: CSVVVRGYE. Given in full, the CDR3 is CSVVVRGYEQYF.

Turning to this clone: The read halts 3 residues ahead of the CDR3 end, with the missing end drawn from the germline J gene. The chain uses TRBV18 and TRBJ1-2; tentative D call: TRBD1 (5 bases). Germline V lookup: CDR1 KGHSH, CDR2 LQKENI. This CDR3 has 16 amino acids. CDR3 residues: CASSPLLAGGHNDYTF. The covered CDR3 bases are TGTGCCAGCTCACCTCTACTAGCGGGGGGTCACAATGAC.

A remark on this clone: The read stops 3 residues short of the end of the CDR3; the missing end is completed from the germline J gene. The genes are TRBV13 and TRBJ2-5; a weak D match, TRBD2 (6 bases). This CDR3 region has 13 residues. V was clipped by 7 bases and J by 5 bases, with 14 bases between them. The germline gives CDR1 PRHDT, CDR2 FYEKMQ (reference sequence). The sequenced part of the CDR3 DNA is TGTGCCAGCACCCTAAGGGCGGGGGAGACC. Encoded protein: CASTLRAGET. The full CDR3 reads CASTLRAGETQYF.

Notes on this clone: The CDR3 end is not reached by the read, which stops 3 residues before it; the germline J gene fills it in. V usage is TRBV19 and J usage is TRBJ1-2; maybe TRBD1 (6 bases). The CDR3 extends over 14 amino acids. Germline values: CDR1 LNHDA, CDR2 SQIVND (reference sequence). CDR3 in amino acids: CASTAGGEVNDYTF. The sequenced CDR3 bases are TGTGCCAGTACCGCGGGGGGCGAGGTCAATGAC.

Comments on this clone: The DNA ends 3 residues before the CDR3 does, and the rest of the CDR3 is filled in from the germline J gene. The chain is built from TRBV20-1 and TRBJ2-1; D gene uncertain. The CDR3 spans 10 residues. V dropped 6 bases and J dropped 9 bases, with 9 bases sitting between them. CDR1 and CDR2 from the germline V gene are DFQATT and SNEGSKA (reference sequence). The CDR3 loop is CSADSTEQFF. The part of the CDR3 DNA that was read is TGCAGTGCAGACTCCACTGAG.

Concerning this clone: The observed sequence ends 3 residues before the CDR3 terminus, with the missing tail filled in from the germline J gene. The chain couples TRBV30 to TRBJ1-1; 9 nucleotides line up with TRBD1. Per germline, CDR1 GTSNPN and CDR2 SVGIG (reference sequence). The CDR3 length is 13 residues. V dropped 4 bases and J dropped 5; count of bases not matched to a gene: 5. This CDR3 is CAWNWDRETEAFF. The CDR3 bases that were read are TGTGCCTGGAACTGGGACAGGGAAACTGAA. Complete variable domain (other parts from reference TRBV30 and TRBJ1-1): SQTIHQWPATLVQPVGSPLSLECTVEGTSNPNLYWYRQAAGRGLQLLFYSVGIGQISSEVPQNLSASRPQDRQFILSSKKLLLSDSGFYLCAWNWDRETEAFFGQGTRLTVV.

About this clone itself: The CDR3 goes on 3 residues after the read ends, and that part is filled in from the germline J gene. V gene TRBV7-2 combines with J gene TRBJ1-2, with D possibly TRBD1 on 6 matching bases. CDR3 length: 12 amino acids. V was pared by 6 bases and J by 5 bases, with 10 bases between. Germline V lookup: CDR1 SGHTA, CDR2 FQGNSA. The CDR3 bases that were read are TGTGCCAGCAGTTCCCAGGGGTATGGC. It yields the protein CASSSQGYG. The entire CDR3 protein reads CASSSQGYGYTF.

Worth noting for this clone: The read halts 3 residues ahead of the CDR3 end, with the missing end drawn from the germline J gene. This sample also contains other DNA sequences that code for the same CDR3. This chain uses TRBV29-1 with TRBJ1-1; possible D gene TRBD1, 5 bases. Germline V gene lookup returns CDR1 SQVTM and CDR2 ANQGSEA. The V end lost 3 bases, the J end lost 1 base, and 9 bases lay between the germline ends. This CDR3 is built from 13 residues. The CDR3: CSVDRGGNTEAFF. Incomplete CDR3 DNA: TGCAGCGTTGACCGCGGGGGGAACACTGAA.

CDR3 sequence: CASSDFAAGELFF. CDR3 DNA (partial): TGTGCCAGCAGCGACTTCGCGGCCGGGGAG. The gene calls are TRBV7-3 and TRBJ2-2; D unclear. The CDR3 goes on 3 residues after the read ends, and that part is filled in from the germline J gene. The CDR3 has 13 amino acids. V was trimmed by 5 bases and J by 6 bases, leaving 10 bases between them. Per the germline V gene, CDR1 is SGHTA and CDR2 is FQGTGA.

The CDR3 bases that were read are TGTGCCTGGAGTCCCGGACAGGCTCAGCCG. As protein: CAWSPGQAQP. The entire CDR3 reads CAWSPGQAQPQYF. The chain is built from TRBV30 and TRBJ2-3; 7 nucleotides match TRBD1. The read gets to within 3 residues of the CDR3 end, and the germline J gene fills in the rest. The length of the CDR3 is 13 residues. From germline, CDR1 is GTSNPN and CDR2 SVGIG (reference sequence).

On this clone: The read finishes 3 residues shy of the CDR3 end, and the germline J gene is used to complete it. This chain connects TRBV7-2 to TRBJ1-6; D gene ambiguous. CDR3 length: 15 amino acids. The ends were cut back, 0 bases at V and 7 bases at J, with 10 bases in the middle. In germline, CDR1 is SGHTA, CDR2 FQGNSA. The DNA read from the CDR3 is TGTGCCAGCAGCTTAGCGGTGGCTGAGAATTCACCC. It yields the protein CASSLAVAENSP. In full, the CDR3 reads CASSLAVAENSPLHF.

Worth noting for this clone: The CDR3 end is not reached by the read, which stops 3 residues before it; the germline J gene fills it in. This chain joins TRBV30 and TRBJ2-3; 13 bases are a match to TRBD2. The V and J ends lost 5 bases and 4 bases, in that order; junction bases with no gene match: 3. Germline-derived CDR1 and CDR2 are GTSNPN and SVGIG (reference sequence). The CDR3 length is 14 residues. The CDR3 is CAWGGLAGADTQYF. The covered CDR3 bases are TGTGCCTGGGGCGGACTAGCGGGAGCAGATACG.

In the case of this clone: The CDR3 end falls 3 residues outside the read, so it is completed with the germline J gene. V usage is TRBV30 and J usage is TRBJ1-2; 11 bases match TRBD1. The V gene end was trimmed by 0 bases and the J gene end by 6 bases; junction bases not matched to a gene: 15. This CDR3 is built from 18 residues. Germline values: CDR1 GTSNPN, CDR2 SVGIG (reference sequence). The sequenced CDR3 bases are TGTGCCTGGAGTGTACGGACAGGGGGCGAATCGGGAACGGATGGC. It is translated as CAWSVRTGGESGTDG. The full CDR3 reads CAWSVRTGGESGTDGYTF.

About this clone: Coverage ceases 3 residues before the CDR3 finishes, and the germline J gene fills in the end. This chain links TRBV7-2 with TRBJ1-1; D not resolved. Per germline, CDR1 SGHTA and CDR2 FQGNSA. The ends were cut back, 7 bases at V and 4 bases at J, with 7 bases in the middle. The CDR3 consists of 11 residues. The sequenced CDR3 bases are TGTGCCAGCATTAAGGTCACTGAA. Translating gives CASIKVTE. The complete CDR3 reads CASIKVTEAFF. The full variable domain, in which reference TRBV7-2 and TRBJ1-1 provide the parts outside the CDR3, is GAGVSQSPSNKVTEKGKDVELRCDPISGHTALYWYRQSLGQGLEFLIYFQGNSAPDKSGLPSDRFSAERTGGSVSTLTIQRTQQEDSAVYLCASIKVTEAFFGQGTRLTVV.

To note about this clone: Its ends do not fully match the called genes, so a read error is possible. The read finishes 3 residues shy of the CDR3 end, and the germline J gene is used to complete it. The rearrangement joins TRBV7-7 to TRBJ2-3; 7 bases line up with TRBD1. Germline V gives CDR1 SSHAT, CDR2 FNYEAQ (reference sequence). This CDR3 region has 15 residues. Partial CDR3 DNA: TGTGCTAGCAGCTCATCGCATAGGGGGCGAGAGACG. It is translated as CASSSSHRGRET. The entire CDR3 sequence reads CASSSSHRGRETQYF.

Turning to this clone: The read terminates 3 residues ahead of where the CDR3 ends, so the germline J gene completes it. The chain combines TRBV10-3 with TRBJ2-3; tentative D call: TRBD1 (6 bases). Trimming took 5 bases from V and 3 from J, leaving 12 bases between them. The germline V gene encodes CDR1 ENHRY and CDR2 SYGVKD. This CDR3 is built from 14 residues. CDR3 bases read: TGTGCCATCAGTCACGGTACAGGGACAGATACG. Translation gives CAISHGTGTDT. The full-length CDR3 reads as CAISHGTGTDTQYF.

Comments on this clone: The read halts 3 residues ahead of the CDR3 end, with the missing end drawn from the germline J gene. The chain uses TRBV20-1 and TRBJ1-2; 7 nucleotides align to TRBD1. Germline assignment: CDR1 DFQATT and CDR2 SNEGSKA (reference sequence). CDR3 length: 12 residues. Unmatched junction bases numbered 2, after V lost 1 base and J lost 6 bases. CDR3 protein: CSARVRGHGYTF. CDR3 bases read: TGCAGTGCTAGAGTGAGGGGGCATGGC.

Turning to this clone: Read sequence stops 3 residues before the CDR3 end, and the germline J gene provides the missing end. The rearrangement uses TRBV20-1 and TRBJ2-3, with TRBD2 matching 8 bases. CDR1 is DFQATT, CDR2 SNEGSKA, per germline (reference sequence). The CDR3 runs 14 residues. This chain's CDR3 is CSARDPGGRETQYF. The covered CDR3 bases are TGCAGTGCTAGAGATCCGGGGGGGAGGGAGACG.

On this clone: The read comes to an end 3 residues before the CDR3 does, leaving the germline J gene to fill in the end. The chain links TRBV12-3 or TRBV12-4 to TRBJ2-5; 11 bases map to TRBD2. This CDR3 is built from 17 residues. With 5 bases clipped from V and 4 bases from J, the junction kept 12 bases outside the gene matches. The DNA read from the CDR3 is TGTGCCAGCAGTCCGGGGTCAGGACTAGCGGGTAGAGAGACC. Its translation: CASSPGSGLAGRET. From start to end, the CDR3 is CASSPGSGLAGRETQYF.

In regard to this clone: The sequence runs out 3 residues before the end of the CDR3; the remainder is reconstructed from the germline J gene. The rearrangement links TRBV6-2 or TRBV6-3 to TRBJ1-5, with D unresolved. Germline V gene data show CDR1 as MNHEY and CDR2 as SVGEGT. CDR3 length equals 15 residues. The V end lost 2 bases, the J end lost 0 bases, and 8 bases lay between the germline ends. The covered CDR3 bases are TGTGCCAGCAGTTACAGCGGCGTTAGCAATCAGCCC. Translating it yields CASSYSGVSNQP. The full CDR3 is CASSYSGVSNQPQHF.

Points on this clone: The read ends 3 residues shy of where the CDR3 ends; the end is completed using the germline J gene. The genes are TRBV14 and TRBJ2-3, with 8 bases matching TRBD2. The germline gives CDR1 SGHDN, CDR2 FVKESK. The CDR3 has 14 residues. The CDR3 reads CASSQGTSKRTQYF. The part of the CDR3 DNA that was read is TGTGCCAGCAGCCAAGGGACTAGCAAACGAACG.

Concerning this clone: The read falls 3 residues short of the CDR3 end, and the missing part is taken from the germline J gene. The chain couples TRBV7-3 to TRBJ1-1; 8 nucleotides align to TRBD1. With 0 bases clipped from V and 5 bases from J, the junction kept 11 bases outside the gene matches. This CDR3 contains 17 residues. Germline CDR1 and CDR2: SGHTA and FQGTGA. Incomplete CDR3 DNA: TGTGCCAGCAGCTTAACTGGCAGGGGGCGGGGGGGGACTGAA. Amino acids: CASSLTGRGRGGTE. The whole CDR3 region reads CASSLTGRGRGGTEAFF. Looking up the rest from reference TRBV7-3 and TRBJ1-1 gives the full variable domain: GAGVSQTPSNKVTEKGKYVELRCDPISGHTALYWYRQSLGQGPEFLIYFQGTGAADDSGLPNDRFFAVRPEGSVSTLKIQRTERGDSAVYLCASSLTGRGRGGTEAFFGQGTRLTVV.

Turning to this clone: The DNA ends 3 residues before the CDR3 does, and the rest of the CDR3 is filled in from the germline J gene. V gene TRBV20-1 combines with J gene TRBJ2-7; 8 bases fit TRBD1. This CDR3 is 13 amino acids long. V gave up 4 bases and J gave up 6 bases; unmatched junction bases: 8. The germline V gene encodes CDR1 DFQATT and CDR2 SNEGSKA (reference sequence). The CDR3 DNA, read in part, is TGCAGTGCTACCACCCGGGACAGGAGCGAG. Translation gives CSATTRDRSE. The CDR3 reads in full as CSATTRDRSEQYF.

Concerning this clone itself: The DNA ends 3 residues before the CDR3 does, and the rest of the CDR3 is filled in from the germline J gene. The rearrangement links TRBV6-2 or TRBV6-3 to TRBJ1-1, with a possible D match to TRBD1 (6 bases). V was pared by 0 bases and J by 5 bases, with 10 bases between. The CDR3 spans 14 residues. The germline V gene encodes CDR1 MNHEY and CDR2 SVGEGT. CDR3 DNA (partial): TGTGCCAGCAGTTACTCGAGGGGGAGAACTGAA. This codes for CASSYSRGRTE. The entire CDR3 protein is CASSYSRGRTEAFF.

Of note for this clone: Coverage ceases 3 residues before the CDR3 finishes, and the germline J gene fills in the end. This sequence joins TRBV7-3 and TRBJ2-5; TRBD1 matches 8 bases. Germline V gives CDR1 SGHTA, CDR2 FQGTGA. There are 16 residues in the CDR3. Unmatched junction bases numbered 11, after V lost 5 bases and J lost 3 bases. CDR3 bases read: TGTGCCAGCAGCCCCCGGACAGGGCGAGGGGAAGAGACC. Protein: CASSPRTGRGEET. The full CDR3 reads CASSPRTGRGEETQYF.

The CDR3 sequence is CASSSPVNYGQYF. The sequenced CDR3 bases are TGTGCCAGTAGTTCACCAGTTAACTATGGT. The chain uses TRBV19 and TRBJ2-4, with D uncertain. The CDR3 end falls 3 residues outside the read, so it is completed with the germline J gene. The CDR3 is 13 amino acids. Germline-derived CDR1 and CDR2 are LNHDA and SQIVND (reference sequence).

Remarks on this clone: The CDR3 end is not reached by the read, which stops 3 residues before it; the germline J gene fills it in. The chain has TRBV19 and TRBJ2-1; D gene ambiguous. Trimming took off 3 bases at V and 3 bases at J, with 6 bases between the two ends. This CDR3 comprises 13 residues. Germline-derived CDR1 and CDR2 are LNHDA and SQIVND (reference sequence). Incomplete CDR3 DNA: TGTGCCAGTAGTATTTCCAGCTACAATGAG. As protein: CASSISSYNE. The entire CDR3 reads CASSISSYNEQFF.

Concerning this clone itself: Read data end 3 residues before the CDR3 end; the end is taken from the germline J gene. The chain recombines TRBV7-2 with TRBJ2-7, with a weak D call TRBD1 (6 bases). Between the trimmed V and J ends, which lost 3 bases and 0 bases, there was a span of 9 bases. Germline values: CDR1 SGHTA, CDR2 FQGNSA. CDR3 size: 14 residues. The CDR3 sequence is CASSFDRFSYEQYF. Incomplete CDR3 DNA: TGTGCCAGCAGCTTTGACAGGTTCTCCTACGAG.

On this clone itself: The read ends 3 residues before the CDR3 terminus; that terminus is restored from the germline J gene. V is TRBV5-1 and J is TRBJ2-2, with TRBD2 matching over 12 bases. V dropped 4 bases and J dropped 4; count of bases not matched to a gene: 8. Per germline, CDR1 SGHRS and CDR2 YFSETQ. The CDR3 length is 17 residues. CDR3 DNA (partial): TGCGCCAGCAGCCCAAGGACTAGCGGGACGGGCACCGGGGAG. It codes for CASSPRTSGTGTGE. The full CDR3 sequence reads CASSPRTSGTGTGELFF.

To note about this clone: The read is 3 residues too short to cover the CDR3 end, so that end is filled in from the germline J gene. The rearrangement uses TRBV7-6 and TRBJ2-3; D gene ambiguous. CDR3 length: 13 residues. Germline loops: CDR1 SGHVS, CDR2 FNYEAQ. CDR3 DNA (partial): TGTGCCAGCAGCTTAGGTAGACAAGAGACG. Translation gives CASSLGRQET. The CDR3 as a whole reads CASSLGRQETQYF. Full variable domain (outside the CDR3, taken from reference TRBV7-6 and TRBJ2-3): GAGVSQSPRYKVTKRGQDVALRCDPISGHVSLYWYRQALGQGPEFLTYFNYEAQQDKSGLPNDRFSAERPEGSISTLTIQRTEQRDSAMYRCASSLGRQETQYFGPGTRLTVL.

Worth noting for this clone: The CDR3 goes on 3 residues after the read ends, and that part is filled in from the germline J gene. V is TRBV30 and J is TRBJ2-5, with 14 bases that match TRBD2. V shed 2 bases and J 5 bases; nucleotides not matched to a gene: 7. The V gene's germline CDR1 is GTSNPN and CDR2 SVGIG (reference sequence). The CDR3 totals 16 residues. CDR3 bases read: TGTGCCTGGAGTAGGACTAGCGGGGGGACGGGGGAGACC. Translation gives CAWSRTSGGTGET. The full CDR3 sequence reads CAWSRTSGGTGETQYF.